A selection of T cell receptor beta chains follows, all from one sample in a study of shared clonotypes between healthy human individuals. TCRdb's table, derived via immunoSEQ multiplex PCR, lists solely in-frame clones and lacks some. Counted here are about 600,000 clones, 95% occurring once; the ten biggest clones make up approximately 0.1%. The sample consisted of naive CD8+ T cells sorted from blood. The receptors derive from a woman in her 30s in good health. CDR3s include the opening cysteine and the closing phenylalanine or tryptophan. D genes are given only for firm matches. Size values are once, few and many counts, or a class for expanded clones, and some rows have none.

V gene: TRBV5-6; J gene: TRBJ2-2; D gene: -; clone size: -; CDR3 protein: CASTRGGPRYPGELFF; CDR3 DNA: TGTGCCAGCACCCGAGGGGGGCCCAGGTATCCCGGGGAGCTGTTTTTT
V gene: TRBV27; J gene: TRBJ1-2; D gene: TRBD1; clone size: -; CDR3 protein: CATRQGGVAVGYTF; CDR3 DNA: TGTGCCACCCGACAGGGGGGAGTCGCGGTTGGCTACACCTTC
V gene: TRBV11-2; J gene: TRBJ2-7; D gene: -; clone size: -; CDR3 protein: CASSAPGSNSYEQYF; CDR3 DNA: TGTGCCAGCAGCGCTCCCGGGTCTAACTCTTACGAGCAGTACTTC
V gene: TRBV2; J gene: TRBJ2-3; D gene: TRBD2; clone size: -; CDR3 protein: CASANRTSISTDTQYF; CDR3 DNA: TGTGCCAGCGCAAACAGGACTAGCATCAGCACAGATACGCAGTATTTT
V gene: TRBV28; J gene: TRBJ2-7; D gene: TRBD1; clone size: -; CDR3 protein: CASSGPQGVYPYEQYF; CDR3 DNA: TGTGCCAGCAGTGGACCACAGGGGGTTTACCCCTACGAGCAGTACTTC
V gene: TRBV28; J gene: TRBJ2-3; D gene: -; clone size: once; CDR3 protein: CASSFAGSTDTQYF; CDR3 DNA: TGTGCCAGCAGTTTTGCCGGCTCCACAGATACGCAGTATTTT
V gene: TRBV6-1; J gene: TRBJ2-2; D gene: TRBD2; clone size: -; CDR3 protein: CASSEIAGGSTGELFF; CDR3 DNA: TGTGCCAGCAGTGAGATAGCGGGAGGGAGCACCGGGGAGCTGTTTTTT
V gene: TRBV28; J gene: TRBJ2-2; D gene: -; clone size: -; CDR3 protein: CASTSRNREFTGELFF; CDR3 DNA: TGTGCCAGCACCTCGAGAAACAGAGAATTCACCGGGGAGCTGTTTTTT
V gene: TRBV5-4; J gene: TRBJ2-7; D gene: TRBD2; clone size: -; CDR3 protein: CASAEGLVSEQYF; CDR3 DNA: TGTGCCAGCGCTGAGGGACTAGTCTCCGAGCAGTACTTC
V gene: TRBV7-9; J gene: TRBJ2-7; D gene: -; clone size: -; CDR3 protein: CASSWDYEQYF; CDR3 DNA: TGTGCCAGCAGCTGGGACTACGAGCAGTACTTC
V gene: TRBV15; J gene: TRBJ2-3; D gene: -; clone size: -; CDR3 protein: CATSRDLQKSHTQYF; CDR3 DNA: TGTGCCACCAGCAGAGATCTGCAAAAGTCGCATACGCAGTATTTT
V gene: TRBV11-2; J gene: TRBJ2-7; D gene: TRBD2; clone size: -; CDR3 protein: CASSLASGDEQYF; CDR3 DNA: TGTGCCAGCAGCTTAGCGAGCGGGGACGAGCAGTACTTC
V gene: TRBV4-2; J gene: TRBJ1-1; D gene: TRBD1; clone size: few; CDR3 protein: CASSQDRGQTEAFF; CDR3 DNA: TGTGCCAGCAGCCAAGACAGGGGGCAGACTGAAGCTTTCTTT
V gene: TRBV30; J gene: TRBJ1-1; D gene: -; clone size: -; CDR3 protein: CAWDTGTGKNTEAFF; CDR3 DNA: TGTGCCTGGGATACCGGGACGGGCAAGAACACTGAAGCTTTCTTT
V gene: TRBV4-1; J gene: TRBJ2-7; D gene: TRBD2; clone size: -; CDR3 protein: CASSQDVWLAGYEQYF; CDR3 DNA: TGCGCCAGCAGCCAAGATGTGTGGCTAGCGGGTTACGAGCAGTACTTC
V gene: TRBV27; J gene: TRBJ2-1; D gene: TRBD2; clone size: -; CDR3 protein: CASSLLLAGGPGYEQFF; CDR3 DNA: TGTGCCAGCAGTCTCCTGCTAGCGGGAGGGCCTGGTTATGAGCAGTTCTTC
V gene: TRBV27; J gene: TRBJ2-2; D gene: TRBD2; clone size: -; CDR3 protein: CASSLGLAASGELFF; CDR3 DNA: TGTGCCAGCAGTCTCGGACTAGCGGCGTCCGGGGAGCTGTTTTTT
V gene: TRBV18; J gene: TRBJ2-1; D gene: TRBD1; clone size: -; CDR3 protein: CASSPTTGANEQFF; CDR3 DNA: TGTGCCAGCTCACCTACCACAGGGGCGAATGAGCAGTTCTTC
V gene: TRBV11-2; J gene: TRBJ2-7; D gene: TRBD2; clone size: -; CDR3 protein: CASSLGGSLGLAGWGQYF; CDR3 DNA: TGTGCCAGCAGCTTAGGAGGTAGTTTGGGACTAGCGGGATGGGGGCAGTACTTC
V gene: TRBV27; J gene: TRBJ2-7; D gene: -; clone size: -; CDR3 protein: CASKGGTAYEQYF; CDR3 DNA: TGTGCCAGCAAGGGCGGAACCGCCTACGAGCAGTACTTC
V gene: TRBV6-1; J gene: TRBJ2-1; D gene: TRBD2; clone size: once; CDR3 protein: CASSDTGLATYNEQFF; CDR3 DNA: TGTGCCAGCAGTGATACGGGACTAGCGACCTACAATGAGCAGTTCTTC
V gene: TRBV7-9; J gene: TRBJ2-5; D gene: TRBD2; clone size: -; CDR3 protein: CASSLEAGGPWETQYF; CDR3 DNA: TGTGCCAGCAGCTTAGAAGCGGGAGGGCCGTGGGAGACCCAGTACTTC
V gene: TRBV28; J gene: TRBJ1-3; D gene: TRBD1; clone size: -; CDR3 protein: CASSRTGHGNTIYF; CDR3 DNA: TGTGCCAGCAGCAGGACAGGGCATGGAAACACCATATATTTT
V gene: TRBV28; J gene: TRBJ2-7; D gene: -; clone size: -; CDR3 protein: CASSLFFLARTYEQYF; CDR3 DNA: TGTGCCAGCAGTTTATTTTTCCTAGCGCGCACCTACGAGCAGTACTTC
V gene: TRBV6-1; J gene: TRBJ2-5; D gene: TRBD2; clone size: -; CDR3 protein: CASTELVGGQETQYF; CDR3 DNA: TGTGCCAGCACCGAATTAGTGGGGGGGCAAGAGACCCAGTACTTC
V gene: TRBV28; J gene: TRBJ1-5; D gene: TRBD1; clone size: -; CDR3 protein: CASSSLYRGFSNQPQHF; CDR3 DNA: TGTGCCAGCAGTTCCCTATACAGGGGTTTTAGCAATCAGCCCCAGCATTTT
V gene: TRBV5-6; J gene: TRBJ1-1; D gene: -; clone size: -; CDR3 protein: CASSLSPGLNTEAFF; CDR3 DNA: TGTGCCAGCAGCTTGTCCCCAGGGCTGAACACTGAAGCTTTCTTT
V gene: TRBV5-1; J gene: TRBJ2-7; D gene: TRBD2; clone size: -; CDR3 protein: CASSLAASGSYEQYF; CDR3 DNA: TGCGCCAGCAGCTTGGCTGCTAGCGGGAGCTACGAGCAGTACTTC
V gene: TRBV19; J gene: TRBJ2-1; D gene: -; clone size: -; CDR3 protein: CASSIDHWGLYNEQFF; CDR3 DNA: TGTGCCAGTAGTATAGATCATTGGGGCTTATACAATGAGCAGTTCTTC
V gene: TRBV21-1; J gene: TRBJ2-7; D gene: -; clone size: -; CDR3 protein: CASSQNQIGGRRGAYEQYF; CDR3 DNA: TGTGCCAGCAGTCAAAACCAGATTGGGGGGCGGAGAGGAGCCTACGAGCAGTACTTC
V gene: TRBV27; J gene: TRBJ2-1; D gene: -; clone size: -; CDR3 protein: CASSGVGASSYNEQFF; CDR3 DNA: TGTGCCAGCAGTGGGGTAGGAGCGAGCTCCTACAATGAGCAGTTCTTC
V gene: TRBV28; J gene: TRBJ2-7; D gene: TRBD2; clone size: -; CDR3 protein: CATRVGGDEQYF; CDR3 DNA: TGTGCCACCCGGGTTGGGGGGGACGAGCAGTACTTC
V gene: TRBV27; J gene: TRBJ2-7; D gene: TRBD2; clone size: -; CDR3 protein: CASSLRGTSAYEQYF; CDR3 DNA: TGTGCCAGCAGTCTAAGAGGGACTAGCGCCTACGAGCAGTACTTC
V gene: TRBV11-2; J gene: TRBJ2-7; D gene: -; clone size: -; CDR3 protein: CASSRGVDEQYF; CDR3 DNA: TGTGCCAGTTCCAGGGGGGTCGACGAGCAGTACTTC
V gene: TRBV2; J gene: TRBJ1-1; D gene: -; clone size: -; CDR3 protein: CASMGIGEGGLGAFF; CDR3 DNA: TGTGCCAGCATGGGGATAGGGGAAGGCGGTTTGGGGGCTTTCTTT
V gene: TRBV9; J gene: TRBJ2-1; D gene: -; clone size: -; CDR3 protein: CASSVRRSSYNEQFF; CDR3 DNA: TGTGCCAGCAGCGTCCGCCGGAGCTCCTACAATGAGCAGTTCTTC
V gene: TRBV7-6; J gene: TRBJ2-2; D gene: TRBD2; clone size: -; CDR3 protein: CASSSGTNTGKLFF; CDR3 DNA: TGTGCCAGCAGCTCGGGGACTAACACCGGGAAGCTGTTTTTT
V gene: TRBV6-1; J gene: TRBJ2-3; D gene: -; clone size: -; CDR3 protein: CASSEARGLPFTDTQYF; CDR3 DNA: TGTGCCAGCAGTGAAGCGCGAGGGCTTCCCTTCACAGATACGCAGTATTTT
V gene: TRBV19; J gene: TRBJ2-2; D gene: -; clone size: -; CDR3 protein: CASMGIGELFF; CDR3 DNA: TGTGCCAGTATGGGAATCGGGGAGCTGTTTTTT
V gene: TRBV5-8; J gene: TRBJ2-3; D gene: TRBD2; clone size: -; CDR3 protein: CASSSWTSGSINLWDTQYF; CDR3 DNA: TGTGCCAGCAGCTCTTGGACTAGCGGGTCGATAAACTTGTGGGATACGCAGTATTTT
V gene: TRBV9; J gene: TRBJ2-1; D gene: -; clone size: -; CDR3 protein: CASSVAQGSYNEQFF; CDR3 DNA: TGTGCCAGCAGCGTAGCACAGGGCTCCTACAATGAGCAGTTCTTC
V gene: TRBV7-8; J gene: TRBJ2-7; D gene: -; clone size: -; CDR3 protein: CASSPGQNYEQYF; CDR3 DNA: TGTGCCAGCAGCCCGGGACAAAACTACGAGCAGTACTTC
V gene: TRBV11-2; J gene: TRBJ2-7; D gene: TRBD1; clone size: once; CDR3 protein: CASSYLGTANSYEQYF; CDR3 DNA: TGTGCCAGCAGCTACCTCGGGACAGCTAACTCCTACGAGCAGTACTTC
V gene: TRBV27; J gene: TRBJ2-6; D gene: -; clone size: -; CDR3 protein: CASSRLSGANVLTF; CDR3 DNA: TGTGCCAGCAGTAGACTCTCTGGGGCCAACGTCCTGACTTTC
V gene: TRBV6-1; J gene: TRBJ1-2; D gene: -; clone size: -; CDR3 protein: CASSEGGYGYTF; CDR3 DNA: TGTGCCAGCAGTGAGGGGGGCTATGGCTACACCTTC
V gene: TRBV4-1; J gene: TRBJ2-2; D gene: TRBD1; clone size: -; CDR3 protein: CASSHLGGTGVSGELFF; CDR3 DNA: TGCGCCAGCAGCCACCTAGGAGGGACAGGGGTGTCCGGGGAGCTGTTTTTT
V gene: TRBV4-1; J gene: TRBJ2-1; D gene: -; clone size: once; CDR3 protein: CASSQIRQSPYNEQFF; CDR3 DNA: TGCGCCAGCAGCCAAATCCGACAGTCCCCCTACAATGAGCAGTTCTTC
V gene: TRBV15; J gene: TRBJ2-2; D gene: -; clone size: -; CDR3 protein: CATSRPTGELFF; CDR3 DNA: TGTGCCACCAGCAGACCCACCGGGGAGCTGTTTTTT
V gene: TRBV28; J gene: TRBJ2-7; D gene: -; clone size: -; CDR3 protein: CASSLRGLVDEQYF; CDR3 DNA: TGTGCCAGCAGTTTGCGTGGATTGGTGGACGAGCAGTACTTC
V gene: TRBV7-9; J gene: TRBJ2-1; D gene: -; clone size: -; CDR3 protein: CASSSLIGPYNEQFF; CDR3 DNA: TGTGCCAGCAGCTCTCTTATAGGACCCTACAATGAGCAGTTCTTC
V gene: TRBV6-1; J gene: TRBJ2-7; D gene: -; clone size: -; CDR3 protein: CASSEGVYEQYF; CDR3 DNA: TGTGCCAGCAGTGAAGGAGTTTACGAGCAGTACTTC
V gene: TRBV27; J gene: TRBJ1-1; D gene: -; clone size: -; CDR3 protein: CASSLDSYTEAFF; CDR3 DNA: TGTGCCAGCAGTTTGGACAGTTACACTGAAGCTTTCTTT
V gene: TRBV28; J gene: TRBJ2-7; D gene: -; clone size: -; CDR3 protein: CASSRPFSGNHEQYF; CDR3 DNA: TGTGCCAGCAGTCGGCCTTTTTCAGGGAACCACGAGCAGTACTTC
V gene: TRBV28; J gene: TRBJ1-5; D gene: -; clone size: once; CDR3 protein: CASSWNQPQHF; CDR3 DNA: TGTGCCAGCAGCTGGAATCAGCCCCAGCATTTT
V gene: TRBV16; J gene: TRBJ2-2; D gene: -; clone size: -; CDR3 protein: CASSQSLAATGELFF; CDR3 DNA: TGTGCCAGCAGCCAATCGCTAGCAGCCACCGGGGAGCTGTTTTTT
V gene: TRBV4-2; J gene: TRBJ2-7; D gene: -; clone size: few; CDR3 protein: CASSQEDGTYYEQYF; CDR3 DNA: TGTGCCAGCAGCCAAGAGGACGGGACCTACTACGAGCAGTACTTC